A selection of T cell receptor beta chains follows, all from one sample in a study of T-cell memory formation after mild COVID-19. TCRdb analysed the 5' RACE reads with MiXCR anew, one entry per CDR3 protein. In the table there are 200,000 to 250,000 distinct CDR3 sequences, 8% to 9.5% of which are singletons. Sequences were obtained from PBMCs or a T cell subset sorted from them (not recorded which). The receptors shown here come from a man between 18 and 29 years old who had mild COVID-19 (a few samples of this study predate the infection). Cell type and time point are not known. Each CDR3 is given with its conserved first and last residue. A D gene is named only where the DNA matches it firmly. The size field is filled for only some rows; it gives once, few, many or a size class.

D gene: .; J gene: TRBJ2-3; V gene: TRBV7-9; clone size: few; CDR3 DNA: TGTGCCAGCAGCTTACGGGAAGTTGCCACGCAGTATTTT; CDR3 protein: CASSLREVATQYF
D gene: TRBD1; J gene: TRBJ1-2; V gene: TRBV11-2; clone size: .; CDR3 DNA: TGTGCCAGCAGGACTCTAGCTCAGGGGGCCAGGAACTATGGCTACACCTTC; CDR3 protein: CASRTLAQGARNYGYTF
D gene: .; J gene: TRBJ1-1; V gene: TRBV5-1; clone size: many; CDR3 DNA: TGCGCCAGCAGCGCTCAGGGGCTGGGCACTGAAGCTTTCTTT; CDR3 protein: CASSAQGLGTEAFF
D gene: .; J gene: TRBJ1-3; V gene: TRBV5-6; clone size: many; CDR3 DNA: TGTGCCAGCAGCGTTACGGGACCGACCTCTGGAAACACCATATATTTT; CDR3 protein: CASSVTGPTSGNTIYF
D gene: .; J gene: TRBJ2-7; V gene: TRBV4-1; clone size: .; CDR3 DNA: TGCGCCAGCAGCCAAGGGGGACCGGGACATAGCTACGAGCAGTACTTC; CDR3 protein: CASSQGGPGHSYEQYF
D gene: .; J gene: TRBJ1-1; V gene: TRBV24-1; clone size: few; CDR3 DNA: TGTGCCACCAGTGATTTTAACCTAGGAGAAGCTTTCTTT; CDR3 protein: CATSDFNLGEAFF
D gene: .; J gene: TRBJ1-5; V gene: TRBV6-2/TRBV6-3; clone size: few; CDR3 DNA: TGTGCCAGCAGCCCGGCGGCAAGTCAGCCCCAGCATTTT; CDR3 protein: CASSPAASQPQHF
D gene: TRBD1; J gene: TRBJ2-6; V gene: TRBV7-2; clone size: .; CDR3 DNA: TGTGCCAGCAGCTTAGCTCAGGGACAGGGTGCCCGGGACTCTGGGGCCAACGTCCTGACTTTC; CDR3 protein: CASSLAQGQGARDSGANVLTF
D gene: .; J gene: TRBJ1-1; V gene: TRBV19; clone size: many; CDR3 DNA: TGTGCCAGCAGTGACAGCCTGAACACTGAAGCTTTCTTT; CDR3 protein: CASSDSLNTEAFF
D gene: .; J gene: TRBJ1-3; V gene: TRBV5-1; clone size: .; CDR3 DNA: TGCGCCAGCAGCTTGGGATGGGGAGATAGTGGAAACACCATATATTTT; CDR3 protein: CASSLGWGDSGNTIYF
D gene: .; J gene: TRBJ2-2; V gene: TRBV20-1; clone size: few; CDR3 DNA: TGCAGTGCTAGAGAGGGGGGGCACGGGGAGCTGTTTTTT; CDR3 protein: CSAREGGHGELFF
D gene: .; J gene: TRBJ2-1; V gene: TRBV7-9; clone size: many; CDR3 DNA: TGTGCCAGCAGCTCCCTTTTCGATGAGCAGTTCTTC; CDR3 protein: CASSSLFDEQFF
D gene: .; J gene: TRBJ2-1; V gene: TRBV12-3/TRBV12-4; clone size: .; CDR3 DNA: TGTGCCAGCAGTTTAGGGAGGTTACGGTCCAATGAGCAGTTCTTC; CDR3 protein: CASSLGRLRSNEQFF
D gene: .; J gene: TRBJ1-2; V gene: TRBV2; clone size: .; CDR3 DNA: TGTGCCAGTACAGTCTCGGGGGCCTTGGGCTACACCTTC; CDR3 protein: CASTVSGALGYTF
D gene: .; J gene: TRBJ2-5; V gene: TRBV2; clone size: few; CDR3 DNA: TGTGCCAGCAGTGAAGGGGGACCTCGGGGAGAGACCCAGTACTTC; CDR3 protein: CASSEGGPRGETQYF
D gene: TRBD2; J gene: TRBJ2-3; V gene: TRBV5-1; clone size: few; CDR3 DNA: TGCGCCAGCAGCTTGGACTCACTAGCGACCACAGATACGCAGTATTTT; CDR3 protein: CASSLDSLATTDTQYF
D gene: .; J gene: TRBJ2-6; V gene: TRBV6-6; clone size: .; CDR3 DNA: TGTGCCACCCTCCGCGTCGGAACGGCCAACGTCCTGACTTTC; CDR3 protein: CATLRVGTANVLTF
D gene: TRBD1; J gene: TRBJ2-7; V gene: TRBV18; clone size: .; CDR3 DNA: TGTGCCAGCTCACCCCCCGGGACAGGGGGGGACGAGCAGTACTTC; CDR3 protein: CASSPPGTGGDEQYF
D gene: .; J gene: TRBJ2-7; V gene: TRBV13; clone size: few; CDR3 DNA: TGTGCCAGCAGCTTAGGCCTCTCGGGGGAGCAGTACTTC; CDR3 protein: CASSLGLSGEQYF
D gene: TRBD2; J gene: TRBJ2-2; V gene: TRBV7-6; clone size: many; CDR3 DNA: TGTGCCAGCAGCGATCGCACTAGCGGGGGGGCCGCCGGGGAGCTGTTTTTT; CDR3 protein: CASSDRTSGGAAGELFF
D gene: TRBD1; J gene: TRBJ1-2; V gene: TRBV7-2; clone size: .; CDR3 DNA: TGTGCCAGCAGCCCGCTTGGTGCCCCAGGGGGCGGTTATGGCTACACCTTC; CDR3 protein: CASSPLGAPGGGYGYTF
D gene: .; J gene: TRBJ1-3; V gene: TRBV3-1; clone size: few; CDR3 DNA: TGTGCCAGCAGTCTTCCGGGAAACACCATATATTTT; CDR3 protein: CASSLPGNTIYF
D gene: TRBD2; J gene: TRBJ2-2; V gene: TRBV4-2; clone size: few; CDR3 DNA: TGTGCCAGCAGCCAAGAATTTAGCGGGGGGGCTACGAACACCGGGGAGCTGTTTTTT; CDR3 protein: CASSQEFSGGATNTGELFF
D gene: .; J gene: TRBJ2-3; V gene: TRBV12-3/TRBV12-4; clone size: few; CDR3 DNA: TGTGCCAGCAGTTTATCGTTTTGGTTGGACACTAGCACAGATACGCAGTATTTT; CDR3 protein: CASSLSFWLDTSTDTQYF
D gene: .; J gene: TRBJ2-3; V gene: TRBV4-2; clone size: .; CDR3 DNA: TGTGCCAGCAGCCCCTCTCCCCGGTCAGATACGCAGTATTTT; CDR3 protein: CASSPSPRSDTQYF
D gene: .; J gene: TRBJ1-4; V gene: TRBV6-5; clone size: many; CDR3 DNA: TGTGCCAGCAGCCGCCGCCCGGTCGATGAAAAACTGTTTTTT; CDR3 protein: CASSRRPVDEKLFF
D gene: .; J gene: TRBJ2-7; V gene: TRBV5-1; clone size: few; CDR3 DNA: TGCGCCAGCAGCTGGGGACCCAATGCCGGGGACGAGCAGTACTTC; CDR3 protein: CASSWGPNAGDEQYF
D gene: .; J gene: TRBJ2-1; V gene: TRBV12-3/TRBV12-4; clone size: .; CDR3 DNA: TGTGCCAGCAGTCCCCTCCCGACAGCTTACAATGAGCAGTTCTTC; CDR3 protein: CASSPLPTAYNEQFF
D gene: .; J gene: TRBJ1-5; V gene: TRBV6-2/TRBV6-3; clone size: .; CDR3 DNA: TGTGCCAGCACCGAGGGCTCTCTCCGGCCCCAGCATTTT; CDR3 protein: CASTEGSLRPQHF
D gene: TRBD1; J gene: TRBJ1-4; V gene: TRBV20-1; clone size: few; CDR3 DNA: TGCAGTGTTGGGGAGGGGGCGCTTAGTGAAAAACTGTTTTTT; CDR3 protein: CSVGEGALSEKLFF
D gene: TRBD1; J gene: TRBJ2-7; V gene: TRBV4-1; clone size: many; CDR3 DNA: TGCGCCAGCAGCCAGGACCTCGGACAGGGTTTGTTCGAGCAGTACTTC; CDR3 protein: CASSQDLGQGLFEQYF
D gene: TRBD2; J gene: TRBJ2-1; V gene: TRBV5-6; clone size: .; CDR3 DNA: TGTGCCAGCGGCCCGGGGGGGATTGATGAGCAGTTCTTC; CDR3 protein: CASGPGGIDEQFF
D gene: TRBD1; J gene: TRBJ2-7; V gene: TRBV7-6; clone size: .; CDR3 DNA: TGTGCCAGCAGCACCGGACAGGGTATGAGCGAGCAGTACTTC; CDR3 protein: CASSTGQGMSEQYF
D gene: .; J gene: TRBJ2-3; V gene: TRBV14; clone size: .; CDR3 DNA: TGTGCCAGCAGCCTTAGTAGGTTCCCTACGCAGTATTTT; CDR3 protein: CASSLSRFPTQYF
D gene: .; J gene: TRBJ2-2; V gene: TRBV13; clone size: many; CDR3 DNA: TGTGCCAGCAGCTTCATGGGCGGGGAGCTGTTTTTT; CDR3 protein: CASSFMGGELFF
D gene: TRBD2; J gene: TRBJ2-4; V gene: TRBV3-1; clone size: many; CDR3 DNA: TGTGCCAGCAGCCGAGATGGACTAGCGGGGAGGGGAAACATTCAGTACTTC; CDR3 protein: CASSRDGLAGRGNIQYF
D gene: .; J gene: TRBJ2-7; V gene: TRBV5-1; clone size: many; CDR3 DNA: TGCGCCAGCAGCTTGGCGGGATCCGGGACGGACCTTTCCTACGAGCAGTACTTC; CDR3 protein: CASSLAGSGTDLSYEQYF
D gene: TRBD1; J gene: TRBJ1-4; V gene: TRBV7-9; clone size: few; CDR3 DNA: TGTGCCAGCAGCTGGGGACAGGACATTGAAAAACTGTTTTTT; CDR3 protein: CASSWGQDIEKLFF
D gene: .; J gene: TRBJ1-4; V gene: TRBV20-1; clone size: few; CDR3 DNA: TGCAGTGCTAGAGATTTCCAGGGTGGGGAAAAACTGTTTTTT; CDR3 protein: CSARDFQGGEKLFF
D gene: TRBD1; J gene: TRBJ1-2; V gene: TRBV6-2/TRBV6-3; clone size: few; CDR3 DNA: TGTGCCAGCACCGAAAGACAGGGTTGGAACTATGGCTACACCTTC; CDR3 protein: CASTERQGWNYGYTF
D gene: TRBD2; J gene: TRBJ2-2; V gene: TRBV6-5; clone size: few; CDR3 DNA: TGTGCCAGCAGTTACGTCCCGGGGGGGAACACCGGGGAGCTGTTTTTT; CDR3 protein: CASSYVPGGNTGELFF
D gene: TRBD2; J gene: TRBJ2-3; V gene: TRBV6-4; clone size: .; CDR3 DNA: TGTGCCAGCAGTGCATCGAGCGGGGTCACAGATACGCAGTATTTT; CDR3 protein: CASSASSGVTDTQYF
D gene: TRBD1; J gene: TRBJ1-2; V gene: TRBV4-1; clone size: few; CDR3 DNA: TGCGCCAGCAGCTACTGGTCAGGGGGGGCGCGGCTTGATGGCTACACCTTC; CDR3 protein: CASSYWSGGARLDGYTF
D gene: .; J gene: TRBJ2-3; V gene: TRBV5-1; clone size: .; CDR3 DNA: TGCGCCAGCAGCACGGGGGACACCTGGGATACGCAGTATTTT; CDR3 protein: CASSTGDTWDTQYF
D gene: .; J gene: TRBJ2-5; V gene: TRBV28; clone size: few; CDR3 DNA: TGTGCCAGCACCCCGGGGGGCCTCCGGGGGGAGACCCAGTACTTC; CDR3 protein: CASTPGGLRGETQYF
D gene: .; J gene: TRBJ1-2; V gene: TRBV29-1; clone size: .; CDR3 DNA: TGCAGCGTTGAAGATCGGGTCGGGTCGAACACCTTC; CDR3 protein: CSVEDRVGSNTF